This T cell receptor (beta chain) is drawn from a study of tumor and adjacent non-tumor tissue in lung cancer listed by TCRdb under 2018. In terms of the full investigation: Of the cohort, some 12 patients had adenocarcinoma, 2 had squamous cell carcinoma and 1 had small cell lung cancer. Bulk TCRbeta repertoires were compared between lung tumor tissue and matched distant non-tumor lung tissue obtained from approximately 16 lung cancer patients. Among the roughly 15 patients, ages ranged from about 31 to 80 years, roughly ten were men and 5 were women, and disease was TNM stage I to III. Sequencing generated a total of 120 million or so productive TCRbeta reads, averaging roughly 4.2 million reads per sample. TCRbeta CDR3 sequencing was performed on roughly 27 paired specimens, with one tumor sample and one normal lung sample collected per patient.

Of note for this clonotype: Which antigen it targets is not known. Germline and junction disagree at one end, which may indicate a read error.

The CDR3 runs 12 amino acids, cysteine and phenylalanine included. Kept here is only the CDR3 DNA, which spans 36 bases and is read in frame from base 1. RNA was isolated from bulk, unsorted tissue, and RNA quality was assessed with a NanoDrop ND-1000 and an Agilent 2100. The donors were newly diagnosed lung cancer patients admitted for thoracic surgery in China from August to November 2014 who had not received prior chemotherapy. Patients with previous radiotherapy or chemotherapy, or with another concurrent cancer, were excluded from the study. Pieces of surgical tissue measuring roughly 1-2.1 cm3 were kept in RNAlater solution and held at -80 degrees C until needed. What the work shows at the level of the full study, not this receptor alone: The cohort had only about 16 patients, and the authors noted that larger samples and more detailed clinical data are needed. Peripheral blood was not sequenced, so blood TCRbeta repertoires were not examined in the lung cancer patients of the study. TCR diversity (inverse Simpson) was significantly higher in tumor than in normal lung tissue (roughly 430 vs 170, P = 0.0075, Mann-Whitney U test). Younger patients had significantly higher TCR diversity, and higher tumor TCR diversity was associated with shorter overall and disease-free survival. The methods do not name the sequencing platform or mention unique molecular identifiers. In normal lung, the top 100 clones accounted for a significantly larger cumulative share of the repertoire than in tumor tissue.

Receptors were amplified or captured by multiplex PCR. Sequencing relied on an Illumina HiSeq 2500. TCRbeta libraries were constructed through three rounds of nested PCR with primers (Table S4) according to protocols modified from ARM-PCR. Before sequencing, PCR products in the 200-500 bp range were cut out of the gel and cleaned up using the QIAquick gel extraction kit. Regarding the original processing steps: Reads were cleaned with Trimmomatic, merged with FLASH into complete CDR3 sequences, and assigned to V(D)J germline segments with MiTCR. VDJtools was used to compute clonal diversity as the inverse Simpson's index. Productive reads were defined as in-frame sequences without a premature stop codon. TCRdb trimmed the raw reads at Q25, called clones with MiXCR and kept productive beta chains. A single entry per CDR3 protein holds the most common genes and DNA from its merged rows. The V and J calls reflect TCRdb's pipeline rather than the authors' work. The sample table records roughly 93,000 distinct CDR3 sequences; approximately 70% of these occur just once. Together, the top ten hold 15% to 20% of the sample.

The sequence came from a man aged 55 to 70 with non-small cell lung cancer. The rearranged chain carries TRBV12-3 or TRBV12-4 and TRBJ1-4, with the D gene call left open. Material: lung tumor tissue. The CDR3 region has the sequence CASSSQAGKLFF. The sequenced DNA: TGTGCCAGCAGTTCGCAGGCCGGAAAACTGTTTTTC.